Presented here are 26 T cell receptor beta chains from one specimen sequenced in a study of identical twins' blood T cells. MiXCR, applied by TCRdb to the 5' RACE reads, yields one record per CDR3 protein. The table lists a few hundred thousand distinct CDR3 sequences, more than 25% of them singletons. Sequencing was performed on PBMCs. These receptors all stem from a woman aged 18-50 years in good health.

This rearrangement joins TRBV20-1 to TRBJ1-6; D possibly corresponds to TRBD1 (6 bases). CDR1 and CDR2 (germline): DFQATT, SNEGSKA (reference sequence). V lost 5 bases, J lost 9 bases, and 14 bases lay in between. The CDR3 length is 13 residues. CDR3 DNA sequence: TGCAGTGCTGTGGACAGACGAAGTTCACCCCTCCACTTT. Protein: CSAVDRRSSPLHF.

This clonotype was recorded many times. This sequence joins TRBV28 and TRBJ1-1; TRBD1 might be the D (6 bases). This CDR3 is built from 13 residues. The germline CDR1 and CDR2 sequences are MDHEN and SYDVKM. Trimming stripped 5 bases from V and 6 bases from J, with 13 bases between. The CDR3 region is CASSIAGVAEAFF. The CDR3 DNA is TGTGCCAGCAGTATAGCAGGGGTCGCTGAAGCTTTCTTT.

This chain links TRBV4-3 with TRBJ1-4, with TRBD1 as a possible D gene (6 bases). This CDR3 contains 16 residues. Germline-derived CDR1 and CDR2 are LGHNA and YSLEER. The V end lost 4 bases, the J end lost 6 bases, and 18 bases lay between the germline ends. The CDR3 here is CASSPQRGVQDEKLFF. The DNA for the CDR3 is TGCGCCAGCAGCCCCCAGAGGGGGGTTCAAGATGAAAAACTGTTTTTT.

The table lists this clonotype with a count of one. This rearrangement joins TRBV6-4 to TRBJ2-1, with 9 nucleotides matching TRBD2. The V and J ends lost 3 bases and 8 bases, in that order; junction bases with no gene match: 11. The length of the CDR3 is 16 residues. The germline V gene encodes CDR1 MRHNA and CDR2 SNTAGT. The CDR3 nucleotides are TGTGCCAGCAGTGAAGTTGTGCGGGGGGGCCAGGATGAGCAGTTCTTC. Its protein is CASSEVVRGGQDEQFF.

V is TRBV6-5 and J is TRBJ1-5, with D unclear. The CDR3 length is 17 residues. CDR1 is MNHEY and CDR2 is SVGAGI in the germline V gene. The ends were cut back, 6 bases at V and 3 bases at J, with 21 bases in the middle. Here the CDR3 DNA reads TGTGCCAGCAGCCAGCTCCGGAACGCCGGGTACAATCAGCCCCAGCATTTT. It encodes CASSQLRNAGYNQPQHF.

The rearrangement uses TRBV12-3 or TRBV12-4 and TRBJ1-3; perhaps TRBD1 as D (5 bases). The CDR3 length is 14 residues. V was shortened by 6 bases and J by 2 bases, with 11 bases between the two germline ends. The DNA for the CDR3 is TGTGCCAGCAGCCCCACAGGTACTGGAAACACCATATATTTT. Amino acids: CASSPTGTGNTIYF.

This chain joins TRBV7-2 and TRBJ2-3; no clear D. Germline CDR1 reads SGHTA; CDR2 reads FQGNSA. The CDR3 extends over 14 amino acids. Trimming shortened V by 5 bases and J by 0 bases, and 9 bases separated the two germline ends. The CDR3 DNA follows: TGTGCCAGCAGCGCGGATTGGAGCACAGATACGCAGTATTTT. Protein product: CASSADWSTDTQYF.

V and J are TRBV2 and TRBJ1-3; 7 positions match TRBD1. V lost 5 bases to trimming and J lost 4 bases; unmatched junction nucleotides: 11. This CDR3 has 16 residues. CDR1 is SNHLY, CDR2 FYNNEI, per germline. CDR3 DNA: TGTGCCAGCAGTCTCTCCGGACACAGGGGAGGAAACACCATATATTTT. Translating gives CASSLSGHRGGNTIYF.

At least ten counts were recorded for this clonotype. The chain uses TRBV12-3 or TRBV12-4 and TRBJ1-3; D unresolved. The V and J ends lost 11 bases and 1 base respectively, with 12 bases between them. The CDR3 loop spans 13 amino acids. This CDR3 reads CARPLASGNTIYF. CDR3 in DNA: TGTGCCCGTCCGCTGGCATCTGGAAACACCATATATTTT.

The sample holds a few counts of this clonotype. The chain has TRBV5-6 and TRBJ2-2, with D perhaps matching TRBD2 (5 bases). V lost 6 bases and J lost 5, with 17 bases in between. Looked up from germline, CDR1 is SGHDT and CDR2 is YYEEEE. There are 15 residues in the CDR3. CDR3 nucleotides: TGTGCCAGCACCCGAACCTCTAGCCTGACCGGGGAGCTGTTTTTT. Translation gives CASTRTSSLTGELFF.

There are a few counts of this clonotype. The J gene is TRBJ1-2, the V gene TRBV5-1; maybe TRBD1 (6 bases). The CDR3 totals 13 residues. With 4 bases removed from V and 4 bases from J, the gap between germline ends came to 11 bases. Germline V gene data show CDR1 as SGHRS and CDR2 as YFSETQ. CDR3 sequence (DNA): TGCGCCAGCAGCCCGGACAGTCTCTATGGCTACACCTTC. It yields the protein CASSPDSLYGYTF.

This clonotype was seen more than once but under ten times. The chain carries TRBV29-1 and TRBJ2-2, with TRBD2 matching 8 bases. The ends lost 6 bases at V and 1 base at J; junction bases unmatched: 7. Germline values: CDR1 SQVTM, CDR2 ANQGSEA. This CDR3 has 15 amino acids. The CDR3 DNA follows: TGCAGCGTCCAAAGACTAGCGATGAACACCGGGGAGCTGTTTTTT. Amino acids: CSVQRLAMNTGELFF.

The chain has TRBV7-9 and TRBJ2-2; D gene ambiguous. CDR3 size: 13 residues. CDR1 SEHNR and CDR2 FQNEAQ come from the germline V gene (reference sequence). Trimming removed 2 bases from V and 5 bases from J, with 6 bases in between. CDR3 loop: CASSLRETGELFF. The CDR3 DNA reads TGTGCCAGCAGCTTAAGAGAAACCGGGGAGCTGTTTTTT.

Ten or more counts support this clonotype. V is TRBV13 and J is TRBJ1-1, with TRBD1 identical over 8 bases. This CDR3 spans 12 amino acids. The junction had 4 bases not matched to a gene; V was cut back by 9 bases and J by 4 bases. Germline values: CDR1 PRHDT, CDR2 FYEKMQ (reference sequence). The CDR3 DNA reads TGTGCCAGTAGCAGGGGGCGCACTGAAGCTTTCTTT. It is translated as CASSRGRTEAFF.

This chain uses TRBV7-8 with TRBJ2-5; 8 bases line up with TRBD1. The germline V gene has CDR1 SGHVS and CDR2 FQNEAQ. This CDR3 region has 15 residues. With 1 base clipped from V and 1 base from J, the junction kept 2 bases outside the gene matches. The CDR3 region has the DNA TGTGCCAGCAGCTTAGGACAGGGGACCCAAGAGACCCAGTACTTC. Translation: CASSLGQGTQETQYF.

Many counts were recorded for this clonotype. The chain carries TRBV6-5 and TRBJ1-1, with unresolved D. Germline V gene lookup returns CDR1 MNHEY and CDR2 SVGAGI. The CDR3 loop spans 13 amino acids. V was cut by 2 bases and J by 2 bases, with 6 bases left in between. CDR3 sequence (DNA): TGTGCCAGCAGTTACATCCCCAACACTGAAGCTTTCTTT. This gives the protein CASSYIPNTEAFF.

This clonotype turned up a few times. The chain carries TRBV11-3 and TRBJ1-1; D might be TRBD1 (5 bases). Germline V CDR1 and CDR2: SGHNT, YENEEA. With 3 bases removed from V and 7 bases from J, the gap between germline ends came to 15 bases. CDR3 length: 14 amino acids. CDR3 sequence reads: CASSFAGSQGEAFF. CDR3 DNA: TGTGCCAGCAGCTTCGCTGGAAGCCAGGGTGAAGCTTTCTTT.

This clonotype came up a few times. The V gene is TRBV6-5, the J gene TRBJ2-2, with D unclear. V dropped 1 base and J dropped 4 bases, with 4 bases sitting between them. This CDR3 is 13 amino acids long. Germline CDR1 MNHEY, CDR2 SVGAGI. This CDR3 reads CASSYWGTGELFF. The DNA for the CDR3 is TGTGCCAGCAGTTACTGGGGCACCGGGGAGCTGTTTTTT.

This chain uses TRBV27 with TRBJ1-2; D may be TRBD1 (5 bases). The CDR3 loop spans 14 amino acids. Trimming removed 5 bases from V and 4 bases from J, with 14 bases in between. CDR1 is MNHEY, CDR2 SMNVEV, per germline (reference sequence). CDR3 region: CASSGGGAFYGYTF. The CDR3 region has the DNA TGTGCCAGCAGTGGGGGGGGAGCCTTCTATGGCTACACCTTC.

V and J are TRBV19 and TRBJ1-1; D is perhaps TRBD1 (6 bases). There are 14 residues in the CDR3. CDR1 and CDR2 from the germline V gene are LNHDA and SQIVND (reference sequence). Trimming took 5 bases from V and 4 from J, leaving 14 bases between them. As DNA, the CDR3 is TGTGCCAGTAGTTTACAGGGTCTTTCCACTGAAGCTTTCTTT. Amino acids: CASSLQGLSTEAFF.

This clonotype has just a few counts. The chain joins TRBV29-1 to TRBJ1-1; D ambiguous. The CDR3 consists of 11 residues. The germline CDR1 and CDR2 sequences are SQVTM and ANQGSEA. The V end lost 5 bases, the J end lost 1 base, and 5 bases lay between the germline ends. CDR3 coding DNA: TGCAGCGTTATCGGGAACACTGAAGCTTTCTTT. As protein: CSVIGNTEAFF.

This clonotype was seen only a few times. The CDR3 is CASSISGRYQETQYF. In DNA form, the CDR3 reads TGTGCCAGTAGTATAAGCGGGAGATATCAAGAGACCCAGTACTTC. This chain uses TRBV19 with TRBJ2-5, with 8 positions matching TRBD2. The CDR3 is made up of 15 amino acids. Trimming removed 2 bases from V and 2 bases from J; junction bases left unmatched: 4. Per germline, CDR1 LNHDA and CDR2 SQIVND (reference sequence).

The gene calls are TRBV29-1 and TRBJ2-3; either TRBD1 or TRBD2 may fit D (5 bases each). The length of the CDR3 is 13 residues. The ends were cut back, 2 bases at V and 6 bases at J, with 12 bases in the middle. CDR1 and CDR2 from the germline V gene are SQVTM and ANQGSEA. CDR3: CSVELTEGDTQYF. The CDR3 bases are TGCAGCGTTGAACTTACCGAGGGGGATACGCAGTATTTT.

Worth noting for this clonotype: One base away lies a much larger clone, so this may be a sequencing read error. This chain links TRBV25-1 with TRBJ1-2; D call uncertain. The CDR3 length is 12 residues. Per the germline V gene, CDR1 is MGHDK and CDR2 is SYGVNS. V gave up 6 bases and J gave up 13 bases, with 18 bases separating them. CDR3: CASSVSGPFFTF. The CDR3 region has the DNA TGTGCCAGCAGCGTCTCAGGCCCCTTTTTCACCTTC.

The V call is TRBV7-2, the J call TRBJ1-1; a weak D match, TRBD1 (5 bases). Per germline, CDR1 SGHTA and CDR2 FQGNSA. V lost 5 bases and J 3 bases, leaving 13 bases between the germline ends. The CDR3 contains 14 residues. The CDR3 here is CASSAQTGDTEAFF. CDR3 DNA: TGTGCCAGCAGCGCCCAAACGGGGGACACTGAAGCTTTCTTT.

This clonotype has more than one count but fewer than ten. The chain recombines TRBV20-1 with TRBJ2-7; 8 nucleotides align to TRBD1. V lost 3 bases, J lost 5 bases, and 9 bases stayed unmatched. Germline CDR1 is DFQATT and CDR2 is SNEGSKA (reference sequence). The CDR3 has 14 amino acids. The CDR3 protein is CSASPSDREDEQYF. The CDR3 DNA reads as TGCAGTGCTAGCCCTTCGGACAGGGAGGACGAGCAGTACTTC.